This T cell receptor beta chain is from a study of cytomegalovirus exposure and HLA in healthy donors. Germline trimming cut 3 bases from V and 4 bases from J; bases unmatched to any gene: 5. The CDR3 runs to 16 residues. CDR1 and CDR2 from the germline V gene are LNHDA and SQIVND (reference sequence). The PCR employed 60 Vbeta primers together with 13 Jbeta primers. Produced via immunoSEQ multiplex PCR; TCRdb's table is partial and in-frame only. The top ten hold approximately 6.5% of the sample, which has roughly 140,000 clones, about 60% seen once. This clone was recorded only once. The chain couples TRBV19 to TRBJ2-2; 10 positions agree with TRBD1. This TCR was recovered from a woman in her sixties in good health and CMV-seropositive. Sequenced: PBMCs. The chain's CDR3 is CASSIWGQGTTGELFF. The DNA for the CDR3 is TGTGCCAGTAGTATTTGGGGACAGGGGACCACCGGGGAGCTGTTTTTT.